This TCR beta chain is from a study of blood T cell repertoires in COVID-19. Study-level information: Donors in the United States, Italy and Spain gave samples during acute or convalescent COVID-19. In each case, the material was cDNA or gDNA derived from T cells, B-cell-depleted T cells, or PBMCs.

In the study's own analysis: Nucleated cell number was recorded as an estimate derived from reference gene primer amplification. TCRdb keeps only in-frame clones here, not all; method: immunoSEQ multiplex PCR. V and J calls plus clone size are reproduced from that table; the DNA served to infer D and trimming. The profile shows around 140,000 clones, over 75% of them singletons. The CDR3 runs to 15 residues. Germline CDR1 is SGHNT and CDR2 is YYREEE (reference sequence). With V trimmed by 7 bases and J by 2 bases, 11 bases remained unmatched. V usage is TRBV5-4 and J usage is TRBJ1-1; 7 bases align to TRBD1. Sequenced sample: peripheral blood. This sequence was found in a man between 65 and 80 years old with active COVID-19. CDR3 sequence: CASGQDGTANTEAFF. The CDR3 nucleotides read TGTGCCAGCGGGCAGGATGGGACAGCTAACACTGAAGCTTTCTTT.